A selection of T cell receptor beta chains follows, all from one sample in a study of response to subunit inactivated influenza vaccine. In TCRdb, the RT-PCR reads were re-called with MiXCR into one record per CDR3 protein. The table shows 650,000 to 850,000 distinct CDR3 sequences, with approximately 15% occurring only once. The starting material was PBMCs from blood, obtained approximately 15 days before vaccination. Every receptor here comes from a man aged 50 or older who received an inactivated influenza vaccine. Each CDR3 is given with its conserved first and last residue. Each record gives: CDR3 DNA, CDR3 protein, J gene, CDR3 length, clone size, V gene, D gene. D genes are given only for firm matches. Size tells how often a clone was seen (once, few, many) or the class of an expanded clone, and some rows leave it out.

CDR3 DNA: TGTGCCAGCAGCCAAGGCCGACGGGGGGGAACAGATACGCAGTATTTT
CDR3 protein: CASSQGRRGGTDTQYF
J gene: TRBJ2-3
CDR3 length: 16
clone size: .
V gene: TRBV4-2
D gene: TRBD2

CDR3 DNA: TGCGCCAGCAGTCAATCGAGGGACAGGGGGCGGCTTGTAGTAGAGACCCAGTACTTC
CDR3 protein: CASSQSRDRGRLVVETQYF
J gene: TRBJ2-5
CDR3 length: 19
clone size: .
V gene: TRBV23-1
D gene: TRBD1

CDR3 DNA: TGTGCCAGCAGCCAGGAAGTGGCAGGGCCCACGGGGACTGAAGCTTTCTTT
CDR3 protein: CASSQEVAGPTGTEAFF
J gene: TRBJ1-1
CDR3 length: 17
clone size: .
V gene: TRBV12-3/TRBV12-4
D gene: .

CDR3 DNA: TGTGCCAGCAGTTTATTTTTAGCGGGGGGGTACAATGAGCAGTTCTTC
CDR3 protein: CASSLFLAGGYNEQFF
J gene: TRBJ2-1
CDR3 length: 16
clone size: few
V gene: TRBV27
D gene: TRBD2

CDR3 DNA: TGCGCCAGCAGCTCACAGGGGGGGAGGAACACTGAAGCTTTCTTT
CDR3 protein: CASSSQGGRNTEAFF
J gene: TRBJ1-1
CDR3 length: 15
clone size: few
V gene: TRBV5-1
D gene: TRBD1

CDR3 DNA: TGTGCCAGCAGCTTAGCGTTTCCGGGAGGGAGCTACGAGCAGTACTTC
CDR3 protein: CASSLAFPGGSYEQYF
J gene: TRBJ2-7
CDR3 length: 16
clone size: few
V gene: TRBV7-2
D gene: TRBD2

CDR3 DNA: TGCGCCAGCAGCCAAGATGGCCCACCTACTAGCGGGAGGGCCGGGGACGAGCAGTACTTC
CDR3 protein: CASSQDGPPTSGRAGDEQYF
J gene: TRBJ2-7
CDR3 length: 20
clone size: few
V gene: TRBV4-3
D gene: TRBD2

CDR3 DNA: TGTGCCAGTAGTCCCGACAGGGGGCGCGTTCAGCCCCAGCATTTT
CDR3 protein: CASSPDRGRVQPQHF
J gene: TRBJ1-5
CDR3 length: 15
clone size: .
V gene: TRBV19
D gene: TRBD1

CDR3 DNA: TGTGCCAGCAGCGGTACCGGGTCCCAAGAGACCCAGTACTTC
CDR3 protein: CASSGTGSQETQYF
J gene: TRBJ2-5
CDR3 length: 14
clone size: few
V gene: TRBV7-2
D gene: .

CDR3 DNA: TGTGCCTGCAGCCCGGGAGGTTCGACTAATGAAAAACTGTTTTTT
CDR3 protein: CACSPGGSTNEKLFF
J gene: TRBJ1-4
CDR3 length: 15
clone size: .
V gene: TRBV3-1
D gene: .

CDR3 DNA: TGTGCCAGCAGCCAAGTGGCAGGGAAGTACGAGCAGTACTTC
CDR3 protein: CASSQVAGKYEQYF
J gene: TRBJ2-7
CDR3 length: 14
clone size: .
V gene: TRBV14
D gene: .

CDR3 DNA: TGTGCCAGCAGCTTAGCGTTGGGACTAGCGGCGCGCGAGCAGTACTTC
CDR3 protein: CASSLALGLAAREQYF
J gene: TRBJ2-7
CDR3 length: 16
clone size: .
V gene: TRBV7-2
D gene: TRBD2

CDR3 DNA: TGTGCCACCACGGGACAGCACAAGACCCAGTACTTC
CDR3 protein: CATTGQHKTQYF
J gene: TRBJ2-5
CDR3 length: 12
clone size: .
V gene: TRBV6-2/TRBV6-3
D gene: TRBD1

CDR3 DNA: TGTGCCAGTAGTATCGGGAAGTATGAGACCCAGTACTTC
CDR3 protein: CASSIGKYETQYF
J gene: TRBJ2-5
CDR3 length: 13
clone size: few
V gene: TRBV19
D gene: .

CDR3 DNA: TGTGCCAGCAGAACCGCGGGGGCGAGTATTCTCAATGAGCAGTTCTTC
CDR3 protein: CASRTAGASILNEQFF
J gene: TRBJ2-1
CDR3 length: 16
clone size: .
V gene: TRBV27
D gene: .

CDR3 DNA: TGTGCCAGCAGCTTAGCCGGGCGCCACGAGCAGTACTTC
CDR3 protein: CASSLAGRHEQYF
J gene: TRBJ2-7
CDR3 length: 13
clone size: few
V gene: TRBV7-2
D gene: .

CDR3 DNA: TGTGCCAGCAGTTCTCCGACAGGGGGCCGTGAGACCCAGTACTTC
CDR3 protein: CASSSPTGGRETQYF
J gene: TRBJ2-5
CDR3 length: 15
clone size: .
V gene: TRBV6-2/TRBV6-3
D gene: TRBD1

CDR3 DNA: TGTGCCAGCAGTTTATTCCCGCCGGCGGGAGGGCCCTACGAGCAGTACTTC
CDR3 protein: CASSLFPPAGGPYEQYF
J gene: TRBJ2-7
CDR3 length: 17
clone size: many
V gene: TRBV28
D gene: TRBD2

CDR3 DNA: TGTGCCAGCAGCTCGCAGGGGGAATCCTATGGCTACACCTTC
CDR3 protein: CASSSQGESYGYTF
J gene: TRBJ1-2
CDR3 length: 14
clone size: .
V gene: TRBV28
D gene: TRBD1

CDR3 DNA: TGTGCCAGCAGCCATACTAGCGGTCCTCTGTATGAGCAGTACTTC
CDR3 protein: CASSHTSGPLYEQYF
J gene: TRBJ2-7
CDR3 length: 15
clone size: few
V gene: TRBV7-9
D gene: TRBD2

CDR3 DNA: TGTGCCAGCCTTCCGGTCTTAGCGAACACCGGGGAGCTGTTTTTT
CDR3 protein: CASLPVLANTGELFF
J gene: TRBJ2-2
CDR3 length: 15
clone size: many
V gene: TRBV10-3
D gene: .

CDR3 DNA: TGTGCCAGCAGCTTAAAGCGCGGGAGGTCTGCAGATACGCAGTATTTT
CDR3 protein: CASSLKRGRSADTQYF
J gene: TRBJ2-3
CDR3 length: 16
clone size: many
V gene: TRBV7-2
D gene: TRBD2

CDR3 DNA: TGTGCCAGCAGCTCACCCACAGGGCCGACCGCCCCCTACGAGCAGTACTTC
CDR3 protein: CASSSPTGPTAPYEQYF
J gene: TRBJ2-7
CDR3 length: 17
clone size: few
V gene: TRBV7-9
D gene: .

CDR3 DNA: TGTGCCAGCAGCCCCGGCACACACAACACCGGGGAGCTGTTTTTT
CDR3 protein: CASSPGTHNTGELFF
J gene: TRBJ2-2
CDR3 length: 15
clone size: .
V gene: TRBV7-9
D gene: .

CDR3 DNA: TGTGCCAGCAGCCCAGGGCTCAGAGTCTACGAGCAGTACTTC
CDR3 protein: CASSPGLRVYEQYF
J gene: TRBJ2-7
CDR3 length: 14
clone size: few
V gene: TRBV7-2
D gene: .

CDR3 DNA: TGTGCCACCAGCAGAGATGGCAGTGAATACGAGCAGTACTTC
CDR3 protein: CATSRDGSEYEQYF
J gene: TRBJ2-7
CDR3 length: 14
clone size: few
V gene: TRBV15
D gene: .

CDR3 DNA: TGCAGTGCTAGCCTACGCCCGGGACTAGCGGGACGCTCCTACAATGAGCAGTTCTTC
CDR3 protein: CSASLRPGLAGRSYNEQFF
J gene: TRBJ2-1
CDR3 length: 19
clone size: few
V gene: TRBV20-1
D gene: TRBD2

CDR3 DNA: TGCGCCAGCAGCCAAGGGTCGGGTGGGGCGGTGACAGATACGCAGTATTTT
CDR3 protein: CASSQGSGGAVTDTQYF
J gene: TRBJ2-3
CDR3 length: 17
clone size: .
V gene: TRBV4-3
D gene: .

CDR3 DNA: TGTGCCAGCAGTCCCCATAATAGGCAAGCCAAAAACATTCAGTACTTC
CDR3 protein: CASSPHNRQAKNIQYF
J gene: TRBJ2-4
CDR3 length: 16
clone size: many
V gene: TRBV12-3/TRBV12-4
D gene: .

CDR3 DNA: TGTGCCAGCAGCCAAACCCCTGCGTTTACAGATACGCAGTATTTT
CDR3 protein: CASSQTPAFTDTQYF
J gene: TRBJ2-3
CDR3 length: 15
clone size: .
V gene: TRBV11-2
D gene: .

CDR3 DNA: TGTGCCACCAGTGAGGCAACAGGGGGAATTGGGGCCAACGTCCTGACTTTC
CDR3 protein: CATSEATGGIGANVLTF
J gene: TRBJ2-6
CDR3 length: 17
clone size: .
V gene: TRBV24-1
D gene: TRBD1

CDR3 DNA: TGTGCCAGCAGCCTCCGGGGGAAGAACACTGAAGCTTTCTTT
CDR3 protein: CASSLRGKNTEAFF
J gene: TRBJ1-1
CDR3 length: 14
clone size: many
V gene: TRBV6-2/TRBV6-3
D gene: .

CDR3 DNA: TGTGCCACCAGTACTACCGGGCCGCCGGCAGCAGCTTTCTTT
CDR3 protein: CATSTTGPPAAAFF
J gene: TRBJ1-1
CDR3 length: 14
clone size: .
V gene: TRBV24-1
D gene: .

CDR3 DNA: TGTGCCAGCAGCGTTTCCGTTGGGCGGGGGGACTACAATGAGCAGTTCTTC
CDR3 protein: CASSVSVGRGDYNEQFF
J gene: TRBJ2-1
CDR3 length: 17
clone size: few
V gene: TRBV9
D gene: TRBD2

CDR3 DNA: TGCAGTGCTAGAGCTCCGACAGGGGGAAAAAATCAGCCCCAGCATTTT
CDR3 protein: CSARAPTGGKNQPQHF
J gene: TRBJ1-5
CDR3 length: 16
clone size: many
V gene: TRBV20-1
D gene: TRBD1

CDR3 DNA: TGCGCCAGCACCGAGAGACCAGTTTACGAGCAGTACTTC
CDR3 protein: CASTERPVYEQYF
J gene: TRBJ2-7
CDR3 length: 13
clone size: .
V gene: TRBV10-1
D gene: .

CDR3 DNA: TGTGCCAGTCGGGCTAGCGGGAATAGGGGGCAGTACTTC
CDR3 protein: CASRASGNRGQYF
J gene: TRBJ2-7
CDR3 length: 13
clone size: .
V gene: TRBV28
D gene: TRBD2

CDR3 DNA: TGTGCCAGCAGCTTAGGGCCTAGGGGGCCCAAGTATAGCTCCTACGAGCAGTACTTC
CDR3 protein: CASSLGPRGPKYSSYEQYF
J gene: TRBJ2-7
CDR3 length: 19
clone size: .
V gene: TRBV7-6
D gene: TRBD1

CDR3 DNA: TGTGCCATCAGTCCGGAGGGGATGACTGAAGCTTTCTTT
CDR3 protein: CAISPEGMTEAFF
J gene: TRBJ1-1
CDR3 length: 13
clone size: few
V gene: TRBV10-3
D gene: .

CDR3 DNA: TGCAGCGTCCGGGGACAGGGGACAACTAATGAAAAACTGTTTTTT
CDR3 protein: CSVRGQGTTNEKLFF
J gene: TRBJ1-4
CDR3 length: 15
clone size: many
V gene: TRBV29-1
D gene: TRBD1

CDR3 DNA: TGTGCCAGCAGCTTAAACAGCTGGGCCTCCTACGAGCAGTACTTC
CDR3 protein: CASSLNSWASYEQYF
J gene: TRBJ2-7
CDR3 length: 15
clone size: .
V gene: TRBV7-2
D gene: .

CDR3 DNA: TGTGCCGGCGGTGCGGGGGTAACCGAGCAGTACTTC
CDR3 protein: CAGGAGVTEQYF
J gene: TRBJ2-7
CDR3 length: 12
clone size: .
V gene: TRBV2
D gene: TRBD2

CDR3 DNA: TGCAGTGCTAGAGCGGACGAGCAGTACTTC
CDR3 protein: CSARADEQYF
J gene: TRBJ2-7
CDR3 length: 10
clone size: .
V gene: TRBV20-1
D gene: .

CDR3 DNA: TGCGCCAGCAGCTTGAGTCCTAGCCGCACAGATACGCAGTATTTT
CDR3 protein: CASSLSPSRTDTQYF
J gene: TRBJ2-3
CDR3 length: 15
clone size: .
V gene: TRBV5-1
D gene: .

CDR3 DNA: TGTGCCAGCAGCCATCCGGGACTAGCGGCTTACAATGAGCAGTTCTTC
CDR3 protein: CASSHPGLAAYNEQFF
J gene: TRBJ2-1
CDR3 length: 16
clone size: few
V gene: TRBV3-1
D gene: TRBD2

CDR3 DNA: TGTGCCAGCAGCTTATACGGGACAGGGACCCAGCCCCAGCATTTT
CDR3 protein: CASSLYGTGTQPQHF
J gene: TRBJ1-5
CDR3 length: 15
clone size: .
V gene: TRBV7-2
D gene: TRBD1

CDR3 DNA: TGCGCCAGCAGCCAAGCGACTCAGCGGGAGGTGTCCAATGAGCAGTTCTTC
CDR3 protein: CASSQATQREVSNEQFF
J gene: TRBJ2-1
CDR3 length: 17
clone size: many
V gene: TRBV4-3
D gene: TRBD2

CDR3 DNA: TGTGCCAGCTCACCATTTGACTTGAGGGGTGAGCAGTTCTTC
CDR3 protein: CASSPFDLRGEQFF
J gene: TRBJ2-1
CDR3 length: 14
clone size: few
V gene: TRBV18
D gene: .

CDR3 DNA: TGCAGTACAATAACAGGGTCGGGGGAGACCCAGTACTTC
CDR3 protein: CSTITGSGETQYF
J gene: TRBJ2-5
CDR3 length: 13
clone size: .
V gene: TRBV20-1
D gene: .

CDR3 DNA: TGCAGCGTTGAGATAGATAGCAATCAGCCCCAGCATTTT
CDR3 protein: CSVEIDSNQPQHF
J gene: TRBJ1-5
CDR3 length: 13
clone size: .
V gene: TRBV29-1
D gene: .

CDR3 DNA: TGCAGTGCAAGGGACAGGCTCGATGAGCAGTTCTTC
CDR3 protein: CSARDRLDEQFF
J gene: TRBJ2-1
CDR3 length: 12
clone size: .
V gene: TRBV20-1
D gene: TRBD1

CDR3 DNA: TGTGCCAGCAGCCCCCAGGGGGCGAGCGGGGCCAACGTCCTGACTTTC
CDR3 protein: CASSPQGASGANVLTF
J gene: TRBJ2-6
CDR3 length: 16
clone size: few
V gene: TRBV7-9
D gene: TRBD1

CDR3 DNA: TGTGCCAGCAGTGAAGGAGGGGGGGAAGCTTTCTTT
CDR3 protein: CASSEGGGEAFF
J gene: TRBJ1-1
CDR3 length: 12
clone size: few
V gene: TRBV2
D gene: .

CDR3 DNA: TGCGCCAGCAGCCAGGGACCTGAAGACAGGTTGAACACTGAAGCTTTCTTT
CDR3 protein: CASSQGPEDRLNTEAFF
J gene: TRBJ1-1
CDR3 length: 17
clone size: .
V gene: TRBV4-3
D gene: .

CDR3 DNA: TGTGCCAGCAGTCCCGGGACAGACAATCAGCCCCAGCATTTT
CDR3 protein: CASSPGTDNQPQHF
J gene: TRBJ1-5
CDR3 length: 14
clone size: many
V gene: TRBV12-3/TRBV12-4
D gene: TRBD1

CDR3 DNA: TGTGCCAGCAGCAGGCGTGGGGGAGTCGGCGGGGAGCTGTTTTTT
CDR3 protein: CASSRRGGVGGELFF
J gene: TRBJ2-2
CDR3 length: 15
clone size: .
V gene: TRBV7-6
D gene: .

CDR3 DNA: TGTGCCAGCACTAGTCGGGCAGGGGGCTTCAATGAGCAGTTCTTC
CDR3 protein: CASTSRAGGFNEQFF
J gene: TRBJ2-1
CDR3 length: 15
clone size: many
V gene: TRBV14
D gene: TRBD1

CDR3 DNA: TGTGCCAGCAGTTTTCCCGACACTGGAGGGGAGCAGTACTTC
CDR3 protein: CASSFPDTGGEQYF
J gene: TRBJ2-7
CDR3 length: 14
clone size: .
V gene: TRBV12-3/TRBV12-4
D gene: .

CDR3 DNA: TGCGCCAGCAGCCAAGGAATTCAGACAGTCGGGTACACTGAAGCTTTCTTT
CDR3 protein: CASSQGIQTVGYTEAFF
J gene: TRBJ1-1
CDR3 length: 17
clone size: few
V gene: TRBV4-1
D gene: .

CDR3 DNA: TGTGCCAGCAGCGACTACAAGACTAGCGGGAACTACCACGAGCAGTACTTC
CDR3 protein: CASSDYKTSGNYHEQYF
J gene: TRBJ2-7
CDR3 length: 17
clone size: .
V gene: TRBV11-2
D gene: TRBD2